Described below is a single T cell receptor beta chain sequence and its context. This entry belongs to a study of blood T cell repertoires in COVID-19. Looking at the study overall: Donors in the United States, Italy and Spain gave samples during acute or convalescent COVID-19. Nucleic acid was either cDNA or gDNA, and it came from T cells, B-cell-depleted T cells, or PBMCs.

Study processing details: Nucleated cell counts were estimated from reference gene primer amplification. Measured with immunoSEQ multiplex PCR; TCRdb has only the in-frame clones, and not every one. V, J and clone size are those of that table, while D and trimming were read from the DNA. This repertoire shows approximately 300,000 clones, approximately 88% found once; its top ten account for 4%. Germline lookup yields CDR1 MNHEY and CDR2 SVGEGT. Trimming at V came to 0 bases and at J to 10 bases, leaving 6 bases not matched to a gene. CDR3 length: 14 amino acids. The chain links TRBV6-2 or TRBV6-3 to TRBJ2-1; TRBD1 matches at 7 bases. The TCR comes from a woman aged 45-60 years with active or convalescent COVID-19. The sequenced sample was peripheral blood. The CDR3 DNA is TGTGCCAGCAGTTACTCGACGAGGGGGCAGGAGCAGTTCTTC. This sequence encodes CASSYSTRGQEQFF.